The clone carrying this TCR beta chain was seen a single time. Its antigen is not identified. The data originate from a study of shared clonotypes between healthy human individuals. Only in-frame clones appear in the TCRdb table, and some are missing; sequencing was by immunoSEQ multiplex PCR. Altogether approximately 740,000 clones are present, under 80% being singletons, with the ten largest covering over 1.5%. Losses at the gene ends were 5 bases for V and 4 bases for J; bases not matched to a gene: 8. Germline CDR1 reads MNHEY; CDR2 reads SVGAGI. There are 15 residues in the CDR3. All the donors were Caucasian adults who lived in Nashville, Tennessee. General observations from the study: Across subsets, estimated richness was generally greater for naive than for memory populations.

This TCR was sampled from a woman younger than 45 in good health. The V and J genes are TRBV6-5 and TRBJ1-3, with 7 bases that match TRBD1. Sequencing was carried out using memory CD4+ T cells sorted from blood. Subset in this sample: CD45RA-negative fraction. The DNA for the CDR3 is TGTGCCAGCAGTGGTAACAGGGGTTCAGGAAACACCATATATTTT. Amino acids: CASSGNRGSGNTIYF.